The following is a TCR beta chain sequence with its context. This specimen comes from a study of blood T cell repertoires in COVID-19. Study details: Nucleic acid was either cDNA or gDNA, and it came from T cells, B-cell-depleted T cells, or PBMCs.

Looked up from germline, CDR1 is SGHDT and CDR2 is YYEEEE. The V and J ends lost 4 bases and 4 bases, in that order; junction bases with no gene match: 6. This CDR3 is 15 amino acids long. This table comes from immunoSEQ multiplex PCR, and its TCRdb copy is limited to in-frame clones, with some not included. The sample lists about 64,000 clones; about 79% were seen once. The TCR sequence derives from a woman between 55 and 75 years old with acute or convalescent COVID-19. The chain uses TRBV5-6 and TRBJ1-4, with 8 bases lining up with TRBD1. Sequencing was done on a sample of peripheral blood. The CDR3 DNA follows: TGTGCCAGCAGCCCCGCAGGGGGCTTTAATGAAAAACTGTTTTTT. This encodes CASSPAGGFNEKLFF.